One and the same sample provided the 26 T cell receptor beta chains below, sequenced in a study of OX40 agonist ivuxolimab in advanced cancers. Assay used: immunoSEQ multiplex PCR; TCRdb lists only in-frame clones, some missing. The table records 55,000 to 80,000 clones, almost 85% of them present only once. The material was CD4+ or CD8+ T cells sorted from blood, obtained in a trial of the OX40 agonist ivuxolimab. The receptor set was obtained from an adult with an advanced solid tumor such as melanoma, head and neck, liver or kidney cancer.

This clone was detected once. This chain joins TRBV6-5 and TRBJ2-7, with 9 positions matching TRBD2. Germline V lookup: CDR1 MNHEY, CDR2 SVGAGI. Losses at the gene ends were 2 bases for V and 5 bases for J; bases not matched to a gene: 10. This CDR3 comprises 16 residues. Written as DNA, the CDR3 is TGTGCCAGCAGTTACGATATTAGCGGGAGAGGGGACGAGCAGTACTTC. Protein: CASSYDISGRGDEQYF.

The chain joins TRBV4-1 to TRBJ1-4; the D gene is possibly TRBD1 (5 bases). Trimming took 1 base from V and 7 from J, leaving 13 bases between them. CDR1 and CDR2 (germline): MGHRA, YSYEKL. CDR3 size: 15 residues. Written as DNA, the CDR3 is TGCGCCAGCAGCCAAGCCGACAGCCCCAGTGAAAAACTGTTTTTT. Amino acid sequence: CASSQADSPSEKLFF.

The rearrangement links TRBV28 to TRBJ2-4, with 9 positions matching TRBD1. V was clipped by 6 bases and J by 8 bases; unmatched bases: 14. The CDR3 contains 16 residues. Germline V gives CDR1 MDHEN, CDR2 SYDVKM. CDR3 amino acids: CASRGSGTGSNHIQYF. The CDR3 nucleotides read TGTGCCAGCAGGGGCTCCGGGACAGGGAGTAACCACATTCAGTACTTC.

The V call is TRBV27, the J call TRBJ1-3; TRBD1 might be the D (5 bases). The CDR3 consists of 13 residues. CDR1 is MNHEY, CDR2 SMNVEV, per germline (reference sequence). With 8 bases removed from V and 3 bases from J, the gap between germline ends came to 11 bases. CDR3 region: CASGGLGGNTIYF. Written as DNA, the CDR3 is TGTGCCAGCGGGGGTCTGGGTGGAAACACCATATATTTT.

The chain uses TRBV9 and TRBJ1-5; tentatively, D is TRBD1 (6 bases). CDR1 and CDR2 from the germline V gene are SGDLS and YYNGEE. Trimming cost V 4 bases and J 3 bases, with 14 bases left between them. This CDR3 spans 15 amino acids. The CDR3 DNA follows: TGTGCCAGCAGCCCAGGACAGTCCTCCAATCAGCCCCAGCATTTT. Translation gives CASSPGQSSNQPQHF.

The chain recombines TRBV15 with TRBJ2-5; 7 bases fit TRBD2. CDR3 length: 14 residues. The trim removed 0 bases at V and 9 bases at J, leaving 7 bases unmatched. Per the germline V gene, CDR1 is LNHNV and CDR2 is YYDKDF (reference sequence). The CDR3 spells CATSRDPTGGPQYF. In DNA form, the CDR3 reads TGTGCCACCAGCAGAGATCCCACGGGGGGTCCCCAGTACTTC.

In its sample, this clone was seen a few times. Other DNA sequences from this sample encode an identical CDR3 as well. This chain uses TRBV7-6 with TRBJ1-3, with 8 bases identical to TRBD1. The CDR3 sequence is 13 residues long. Losses at the gene ends were 2 bases for V and 16 bases for J; bases not matched to a gene: 10. Germline V CDR1 and CDR2: SGHVS, FNYEAQ. This CDR3 reads CASSLSLTGDRYF. CDR3 coding DNA: TGTGCCAGCAGCTTATCACTAACAGGGGACAGGTATTTT.

In DNA form, the CDR3 reads TGTGCCAGCAGCAAACAGAGGGGTGGATTGAAGTACGTC. Its translation: CASSKQRGGLKYV. The chain links TRBV21-1 to TRBJ2-7. TRBV21-1 is annotated as a pseudogene. The CDR3 is 13 residues long.

The chain has TRBV21-1 and TRBJ2-1; the table calls TRBD2, which could not be checked here. TRBV21-1 is assigned pseudogene status. There are 17 residues in the CDR3. The CDR3 region has the DNA TGTGCCAGCAGCAAAGGGGTAATAGCGGGAGTCTACAATGAGCAGTTCTTC. Amino acids: CASSKGVIAGVYNEQFF.

The rearrangement links TRBV7-6 to TRBJ1-4, with D unclear. V lost 2 bases to trimming and J lost 8 bases, with 6 bases between them. The CDR3 is 12 residues long. In germline, CDR1 is SGHVS, CDR2 FNYEAQ. The CDR3 reads CASSLLGEKLFF. In DNA, the CDR3 is TGTGCCAGCAGCTTACTTGGGGAAAAACTGTTTTTT.

The gene calls are TRBV7-9 and TRBJ2-2, with 9 bases aligning to TRBD2. V was pared by 5 bases and J by 7 bases, with 8 bases of the junction left unmatched. The CDR3 runs to 15 residues. Looked up from germline, CDR1 is SEHNR and CDR2 is FQNEAQ (reference sequence). In nucleotides, the CDR3 is TGTGCCAGCAGCCACAGCGGGAGGCAGGACGGGGAGCTGTTTTTT. This translates into CASSHSGRQDGELFF.

This sequence joins TRBV18 and TRBJ2-7; maybe TRBD1 (6 bases). Per germline, CDR1 KGHSH and CDR2 LQKENI. The CDR3 extends over 15 amino acids. The V end was cut by 2 bases, the J end by 0 bases, with 11 bases between. DNA of the CDR3: TGTGCCAGCTCACCAGCAGGGGTGGGCTCCTACGAGCAGTACTTC. Its protein product is CASSPAGVGSYEQYF.

This clone occurred a few times. This chain links TRBV6-1 with TRBJ1-5; D is perhaps TRBD1 (5 bases). CDR1 is MNHNS and CDR2 is SASEGT in the germline V gene. This CDR3 has 15 amino acids. Deletions cut 0 bases from V and 3 bases from J, with 9 bases between. CDR3 residues: CASSEARTPNQPQHF. In DNA form, the CDR3 reads TGTGCCAGCAGTGAAGCCCGGACACCCAATCAGCCCCAGCATTTT.

This chain joins TRBV5-1 and TRBJ2-7; 10 bases align to TRBD1. The J segment lost 6 bases and the V segment lost 4 bases, leaving 7 bases of the junction unmatched. The CDR3 sequence is 14 residues long. Germline CDR1 reads SGHRS; CDR2 reads YFSETQ. Written as DNA, the CDR3 is TGCGCCAGCAGCCTCGGGACAGGGGTCGGCGAGCAGTACGTC. This encodes CASSLGTGVGEQYV.

The J gene is TRBJ1-2, the V gene TRBV2; no clear D gene. This CDR3 contains 17 residues. Germline V gene data show CDR1 as SNHLY and CDR2 as FYNNEI. Trimming cost V 7 bases and J 0 bases, with 21 bases left between them. CDR3 sequence (DNA): TGTGCCAGCACCTTAAGGATGCGGGGAGAGGCTAACTATGGCTACACCTTC. Amino acid sequence: CASTLRMRGEANYGYTF.

V and J are TRBV7-9 and TRBJ2-5; 7 nucleotides agree with TRBD2. The CDR3 sequence is 13 residues long. Per the germline V gene, CDR1 is SEHNR and CDR2 is FQNEAQ (reference sequence). The V gene end was trimmed by 6 bases and the J gene end by 11 bases; junction bases not matched to a gene: 12. The chain's CDR3 is CASRHYGAGEQYF. The CDR3 bases are TGTGCCAGCAGGCACTATGGGGCGGGGGAGCAGTACTTC.

This rearrangement joins TRBV10-3 to TRBJ1-2; D possibly corresponds to TRBD1 (5 bases). V was cut by 6 bases and J by 11 bases, with 16 bases left in between. The CDR3 spans 12 residues. Germline lookup yields CDR1 ENHRY and CDR2 SYGVKD. The CDR3 nucleotides are TGTGCCATCAGCGGGACCTCTTTAACGTACACCTTC. This encodes CAISGTSLTYTF.

In its sample, this clone was seen a few times. The sample contains more than one DNA sequence encoding this CDR3. The V and J genes are TRBV5-1 and TRBJ2-7, with D perhaps matching TRBD2 (5 bases). Trimming removed 0 bases at V and 0 bases at J, with 10 bases between. CDR1 and CDR2 (germline): SGHRS, YFSETQ. This CDR3 has 15 amino acids. CDR3 in DNA: TGCGCCAGCAGCTTGGCGGCGGGCAGCTCCTACGAGCAGTACTTC. Encoded protein: CASSLAAGSSYEQYF.

This clone was seen a single time. J is TRBJ1-2 and V is TRBV10-1; 10 bases are shared with TRBD1. Germline V gives CDR1 WNHNN, CDR2 SYGVQD (reference sequence). The CDR3 is made up of 17 amino acids. With V trimmed by 4 bases and J by 6 bases, 14 bases remained unmatched. CDR3 residues: CASSGKPGQGLPHGYTF. CDR3 DNA: TGCGCCAGCAGTGGTAAACCGGGACAGGGGCTCCCACATGGCTACACCTTC.

The rearrangement uses TRBV28 and TRBJ1-6; D unclear. Germline-derived CDR1 and CDR2 are MDHEN and SYDVKM. Trimming cost V 6 bases and J 7 bases, with 22 bases left between them. The CDR3 contains 17 residues. The CDR3 loop is CASSLTGGGQNNSPLHF. CDR3 sequence (DNA): TGTGCCAGCAGCCTAACGGGCGGAGGGCAGAACAATTCACCCCTCCACTTT.

The chain links TRBV11-3 to TRBJ1-1; TRBD1 aligns across 9 bases. CDR3 size: 13 residues. The V gene end was trimmed by 5 bases and the J gene end by 7 bases; junction bases not matched to a gene: 5. Germline V CDR1 and CDR2: SGHNT, YENEEA. The DNA for the CDR3 is TGTGCCAGCAGCCCGACAGGGGGAGGTGAAGCTTTCTTT. It encodes CASSPTGGGEAFF.

The chain uses TRBV19 and TRBJ2-1; 10 bases match TRBD1. Germline loops: CDR1 LNHDA, CDR2 SQIVND (reference sequence). The J segment lost 6 bases and the V segment lost 3 bases, leaving 5 bases of the junction unmatched. The CDR3 is made up of 15 amino acids. The CDR3 coding sequence is TGTGCCAGTAGTATTAGCCGGACAGGGGGCAATGAGCAGTTCTTC. It codes for CASSISRTGGNEQFF.

This rearrangement joins TRBV7-2 to TRBJ2-7, with TRBD1 identical over 11 bases. This CDR3 contains 13 residues. Germline assignment: CDR1 SGHTA and CDR2 FQGNSA. With 8 bases clipped from V and 4 bases from J, the junction kept 4 bases outside the gene matches. CDR3 loop: CASRRDRGYEQYF. The CDR3 nucleotides are TGTGCCAGCCGCCGGGACAGGGGGTACGAGCAGTACTTC.

The chain joins TRBV1 to TRBJ2-6. TRBV1 is a documented pseudogene. The CDR3 extends over 17 amino acids. The CDR3 DNA is TGCACCAGCAACTCCGGATTAGACGTCTCTGGGGCCAACGTCCTGACTTTC. Protein sequence: CTSNSGLDVSGANVLTF.

A few counts support this clone. The rearrangement uses TRBV27 and TRBJ2-7, with D possibly TRBD1 on 6 matching bases. V lost 6 bases, J lost 5 bases, and 20 bases lay in between. The CDR3 has 15 amino acids. Germline V gene sequence: CDR1 MNHEY, CDR2 SMNVEV (reference sequence). This CDR3 reads CASSRMLGAGHEQYF. CDR3 nucleotide sequence: TGTGCCAGCAGCCGAATGTTGGGGGCTGGCCACGAGCAGTACTTC.

The chain couples TRBV7-8 to TRBJ2-7; a weak D match, TRBD2 (5 bases). Deletions cut 4 bases from V and 10 bases from J, with 11 bases between. The CDR3 is 11 residues long. The germline V gene has CDR1 SGHVS and CDR2 FQNEAQ. The CDR3 here is CASSSGWTQYV. The CDR3 DNA reads as TGTGCCAGCAGCTCTGGATGGACTCAGTACGTC.